This T cell receptor beta chain was found in a study of T cells in Graves' hyperthyroidism and ophthalmopathy. Germline CDR1 reads MDHEN; CDR2 reads SYDVKM. CDR3 length: 17 amino acids. Germline trimming cut 2 bases from V and 2 bases from J; bases unmatched to any gene: 6. Inclusion characteristics of ophthalmopathy patients comprised a Clinical Activity Score of at least 3, a NOSPECS grade of at least 4, and duration under 3 months. Fresh peripheral blood, around 10 ml, yielded the PBMCs. Ten or more counts support this clonotype. TCR beta CDR3 regions were amplified from RNA transcripts. RT-PCR in the first round (using the HTBI primer set) targeted the TCR CDR3. Each CDR3 protein gets one entry after TCRdb re-called the multiplex PCR reads with MiXCR. In the table there are hundreds of thousands of distinct CDR3 sequences, roughly 14% of which are singletons.

The TCR comes from a woman in her 40s with Graves' ophthalmopathy. The chain combines TRBV28 with TRBJ2-7, with TRBD2 identical over 13 bases. Material: blood. For the CDR3, the DNA is TGTGCCAGCAGTTTACTCCCTGGGACTAGCGGGACCTACGAGCAGTACTTC. As protein: CASSLLPGTSGTYEQYF.